These T cell receptor beta chains were read from a single sample in a study of blood T cell repertoires in COVID-19. The table came from immunoSEQ multiplex PCR; TCRdb's copy has only in-frame clones and leaves some out. The table records about 25,000 clones, over 75% of them present only once. Sequencing was carried out using peripheral blood. The source of these receptors is a woman at least 80 years old with acute or convalescent COVID-19. The CDR3 runs from the conserved cysteine through the conserved F or W. The D gene is left open where the match is weak. Not all rows give a size; the values are once, few, many and, for expanded clones, a class.

.	.	TRBV7-6	TRBJ1-6	CASNPQTVLDDGSPLHF	TGTGCCAGCAACCCTCAGACAGTCTTGGATGACGGTTCACCCCTCCACTTT
.	.	TRBV30	TRBJ1-4	CAWRVTGPGEKLFF	TGTGCCTGGAGAGTCACAGGGCCGGGTGAAAAACTGTTTTTT
.	TRBD1	TRBV6-2/TRBV6-3	TRBJ2-7	CASSSRDRGHEQYF	TGTGCCAGCAGTTCCCGGGACAGGGGCCACGAGCAGTACTTC
.	TRBD2	TRBV7-3	TRBJ2-5	CASSLRGLAGGPETQYF	TGTGCCAGCAGCTTAAGAGGTCTCGCGGGGGGTCCAGAGACCCAGTACTTC
.	.	TRBV11-3	TRBJ2-3	CASSLGTQITDTQYF	TGTGCCAGCAGCTTAGGTACACAAATTACAGATACGCAGTATTTT
.	.	TRBV29-1	TRBJ2-1	CSVSPGNYNEQFF	TGCAGCGTTAGTCCGGGTAACTACAATGAGCAGTTCTTC
.	.	TRBV3-1/TRBV3-2	TRBJ1-1	CASSQELHEDSPVRNTEAFF	TGTGCCAGCAGCCAAGAGTTGCATGAGGACAGCCCGGTGAGGAACACTGAAGCTTTCTTT
.	.	TRBV19	TRBJ1-5	CASSIGGGGQGQPQHF	TGTGCCAGTAGTATCGGGGGCGGGGGGCAAGGGCAGCCCCAGCATTTT
.	.	TRBV29-1	TRBJ2-1	CSAKTRGGYNEQFF	TGCAGCGCTAAGACTAGGGGGGGTTACAATGAGCAGTTCTTC
.	.	TRBV3-1/TRBV3-2	TRBJ2-7	CASSPPASTHYEQYF	TGTGCCAGCAGCCCACCCGCCTCGACTCATTACGAGCAGTACTTC
few	.	TRBV5-1	TRBJ2-7	CASSAGHYEQYF	TGCGCCAGCAGCGCGGGGCACTACGAGCAGTACTTC
.	.	TRBV2	TRBJ1-3	CASSLEGNTIYF	TGTGCCAGCAGTCTTGAGGGAAACACCATATATTTT
.	.	TRBV7-3	TRBJ2-1	CASSESTWDEQFF	TGTGCCAGCAGCGAATCGACTTGGGATGAGCAGTTCTTC
.	.	TRBV7-3	TRBJ1-1	CASSRNRANTEAFF	TGTGCCAGCAGCAGAAACAGAGCGAACACTGAAGCTTTCTTT
once	.	TRBV19	TRBJ1-3	CASSINQGSSGNTIYF	TGTGCCAGTAGTATCAACCAGGGGTCCAGTGGAAACACCATATATTTT
.	.	TRBV19	TRBJ1-1	CASSIDADAEAFF	TGTGCCAGTAGTATAGATGCAGATGCTGAAGCTTTCTTT
.	.	TRBV5-1	TRBJ1-1	CASSLGGGTEAFF	TGCGCCAGCAGCTTGGGAGGGGGCACTGAAGCTTTCTTT
.	.	TRBV14	TRBJ1-1	CASSHTSIQGSEAFF	TGTGCCAGCAGCCACACTTCTATACAGGGCTCTGAAGCTTTCTTT
.	.	TRBV30	TRBJ1-2	CAWRRGSGYTF	TGTGCCTGGAGGAGGGGGTCGGGCTACACCTTC
.	TRBD2	TRBV27	TRBJ2-1	CASSGTSAYNEQFF	TGTGCCAGCAGCGGGACTAGCGCCTACAATGAGCAGTTCTTC
.	.	TRBV5-1	TRBJ1-1	CASSPDIGGKTEAFF	TGCGCCAGCAGCCCGGACATAGGGGGTAAGACTGAAGCTTTCTTT
once	.	TRBV5-4	TRBJ1-5	CASSLGGRDQPQHF	TGTGCCAGCAGCTTGGGAGGGCGAGATCAGCCCCAGCATTTT
.	.	TRBV19	TRBJ1-5	CASSIVDSLRVTQPQHF	TGTGCCAGTAGTATAGTTGACTCCTTGAGGGTTACCCAGCCCCAGCATTTT
.	.	TRBV19	TRBJ1-1	CASSISPGEGTEAFF	TGTGCCAGTAGTATAAGTCCAGGGGAGGGCACTGAAGCTTTCTTT
.	.	TRBV19	TRBJ1-4	CASSRRTTSEEKLFF	TGTGCCAGTAGTCGGCGGACTACTAGCGAAGAAAAACTGTTTTTT
.	.	TRBV18	TRBJ1-2	CASSPLVSRDIYGYTF	TGTGCCAGCTCACCACTTGTGAGCAGGGACATCTATGGCTACACCTTC
.	.	TRBV6-5	TRBJ2-3	CASAEASRAQYF	TGTGCCAGCGCGGAGGCCTCAAGAGCGCAGTATTTT
.	TRBD2	TRBV5-5	TRBJ2-7	CASSFMIAGGYEQYF	TGTGCCAGCAGCTTTATGATAGCGGGGGGCTACGAGCAGTACTTC
.	TRBD1	TRBV5-6	TRBJ1-1	CASSAGTAAGTFF	TGTGCCAGCAGTGCCGGGACAGCCGCGGGAACTTTCTTT
.	.	TRBV11-1	TRBJ1-1	CASSKELGEPSAFF	TGTGCCAGCAGCAAAGAATTAGGGGAACCTTCGGCTTTCTTT
.	TRBD2	TRBV6-5	TRBJ2-7	CASSPASGRDEQYF	TGTGCCAGCAGTCCCGCTAGCGGGAGGGACGAGCAGTACTTC
.	TRBD1	TRBV11-2	TRBJ1-1	CASSYRGYTEAFF	TGTGCCAGCAGCTACAGGGGGTACACTGAAGCTTTCTTT
.	TRBD1	TRBV18	TRBJ1-2	CASSAGTGTYGYTF	TGTGCCAGCTCAGCAGGGACAGGAACCTATGGCTACACCTTC
.	.	TRBV6-6	TRBJ2-1	CASSRDNSYNEQFF	TGTGCCAGCAGTCGAGACAATTCCTACAATGAGCAGTTCTTC
.	TRBD1	TRBV24-1	TRBJ1-2	CATSDTGTGEVYTF	TGTGCCACCAGTGACACCGGGACAGGAGAAGTCTACACCTTC
.	.	TRBV27	TRBJ1-4	CASSLARGLSTNEKLFF	TGTGCCAGCAGTTTAGCCCGAGGACTGTCGACTAATGAAAAACTGTTTTTT
.	.	TRBV11-3	TRBJ1-1	CASSSLATINTEAFF	TGTGCCAGCAGCTCCCTGGCAACAATCAACACTGAAGCTTTCTTT
.	TRBD2	TRBV7-8	TRBJ2-7	CASSPGGGPSHYEQYF	TGTGCCAGCAGCCCCGGGGGGGGGCCGTCACACTACGAGCAGTACTTC
once	.	TRBV12-5	TRBJ2-7	CASGLDPRDEQYF	TGTGCTAGTGGTTTGGACCCCCGGGACGAGCAGTACTTC
.	.	TRBV7-3	TRBJ2-1	CASSFGSDEQFF	TGTGCCAGCAGCTTTGGGAGTGATGAGCAGTTCTTC
.	.	TRBV29-1	TRBJ2-1	CSVVRYADSYNEQFF	TGCAGCGTTGTGAGGTACGCTGACTCCTACAATGAGCAGTTCTTC
.	.	TRBV7-3	TRBJ2-1	CASSLISGYNEQFF	TGTGCCAGCAGCTTAATCTCAGGGTACAATGAGCAGTTCTTC